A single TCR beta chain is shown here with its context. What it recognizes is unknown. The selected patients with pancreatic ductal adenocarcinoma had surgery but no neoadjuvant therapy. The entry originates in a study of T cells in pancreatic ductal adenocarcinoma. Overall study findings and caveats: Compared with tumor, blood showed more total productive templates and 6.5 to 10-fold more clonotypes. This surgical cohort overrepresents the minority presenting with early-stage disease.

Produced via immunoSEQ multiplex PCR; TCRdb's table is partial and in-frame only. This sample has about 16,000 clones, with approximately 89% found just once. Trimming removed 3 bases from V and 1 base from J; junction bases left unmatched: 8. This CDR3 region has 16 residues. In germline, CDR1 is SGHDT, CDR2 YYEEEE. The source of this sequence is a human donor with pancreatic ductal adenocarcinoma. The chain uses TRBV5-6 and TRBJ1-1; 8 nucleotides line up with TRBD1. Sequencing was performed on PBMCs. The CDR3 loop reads CASSSRRTGRNTEAFF. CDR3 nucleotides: TGTGCCAGCAGCTCCCGAAGGACAGGGAGGAACACTGAAGCTTTCTTT.